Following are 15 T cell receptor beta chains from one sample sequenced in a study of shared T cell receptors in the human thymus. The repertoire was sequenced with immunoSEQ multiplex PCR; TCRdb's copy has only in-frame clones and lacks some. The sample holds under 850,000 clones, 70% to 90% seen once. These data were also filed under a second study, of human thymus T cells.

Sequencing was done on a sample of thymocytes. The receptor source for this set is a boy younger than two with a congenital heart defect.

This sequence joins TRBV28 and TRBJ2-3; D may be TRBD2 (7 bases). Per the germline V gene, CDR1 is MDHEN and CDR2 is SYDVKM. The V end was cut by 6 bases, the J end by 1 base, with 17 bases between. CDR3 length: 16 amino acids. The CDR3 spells CASSRGGGRRTDTQYF. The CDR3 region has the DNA TGTGCCAGCAGCAGAGGGGGGGGGCGCCGCACAGATACGCAGTATTTT.

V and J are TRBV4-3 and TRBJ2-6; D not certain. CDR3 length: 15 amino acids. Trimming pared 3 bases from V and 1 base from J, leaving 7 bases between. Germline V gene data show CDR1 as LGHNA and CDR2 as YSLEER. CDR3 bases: TGCGCCAGCAGCCAGTCTATATCTGGGGCCAACGTCCTGACTTTC. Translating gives CASSQSISGANVLTF.

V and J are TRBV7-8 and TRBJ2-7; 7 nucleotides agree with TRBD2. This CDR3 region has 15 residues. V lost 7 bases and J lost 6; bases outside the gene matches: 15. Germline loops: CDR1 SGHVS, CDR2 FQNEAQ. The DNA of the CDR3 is TGTGCCAGCACCCCGTGGGGAGGGCCCGATGTCGAGCAGTACTTC. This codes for CASTPWGGPDVEQYF.

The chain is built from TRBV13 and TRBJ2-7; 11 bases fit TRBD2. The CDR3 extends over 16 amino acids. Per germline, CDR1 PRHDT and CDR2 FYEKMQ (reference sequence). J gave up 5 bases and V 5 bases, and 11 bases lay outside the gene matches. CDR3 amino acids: CASSRSTSGSPHEQYF. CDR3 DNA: TGTGCCAGCAGCCGTTCCACTAGCGGGAGTCCCCACGAGCAGTACTTC.

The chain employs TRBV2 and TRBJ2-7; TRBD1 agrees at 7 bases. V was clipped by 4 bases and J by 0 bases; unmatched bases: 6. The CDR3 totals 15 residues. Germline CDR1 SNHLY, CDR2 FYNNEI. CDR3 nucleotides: TGTGCCAGCAGTGGCCCCGGGACAGACTCCTACGAGCAGTACTTC. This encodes CASSGPGTDSYEQYF.

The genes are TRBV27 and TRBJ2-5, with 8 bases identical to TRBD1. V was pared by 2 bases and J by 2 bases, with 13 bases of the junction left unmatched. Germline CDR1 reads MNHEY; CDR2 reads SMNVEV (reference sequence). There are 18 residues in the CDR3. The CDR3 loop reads CASSLQGASLAVQETQYF. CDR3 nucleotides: TGTGCCAGCAGTTTACAGGGGGCCTCACTTGCGGTACAAGAGACCCAGTACTTC.

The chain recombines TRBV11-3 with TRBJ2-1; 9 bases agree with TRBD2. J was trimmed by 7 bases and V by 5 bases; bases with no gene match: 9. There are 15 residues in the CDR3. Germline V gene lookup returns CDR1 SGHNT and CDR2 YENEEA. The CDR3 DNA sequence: TGTGCCAGCAGCCCCCGGGGACTAGCAGCGAATGAGCAGTTCTTC. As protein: CASSPRGLAANEQFF.

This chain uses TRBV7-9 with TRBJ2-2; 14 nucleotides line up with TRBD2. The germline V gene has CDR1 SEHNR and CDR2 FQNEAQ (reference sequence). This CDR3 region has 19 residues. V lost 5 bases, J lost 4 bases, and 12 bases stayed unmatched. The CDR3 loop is CASSKYGTSGSYGTGELFF. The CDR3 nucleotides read TGTGCCAGCAGCAAGTACGGGACTAGCGGGAGCTACGGCACCGGGGAGCTGTTTTTT.

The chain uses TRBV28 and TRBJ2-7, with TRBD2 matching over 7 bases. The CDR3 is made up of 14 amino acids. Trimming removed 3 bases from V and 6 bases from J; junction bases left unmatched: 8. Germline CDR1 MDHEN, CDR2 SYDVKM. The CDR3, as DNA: TGTGCCAGCAGTTTTAGAGGGAGGGCTGCCGAGCAGTACTTC. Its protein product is CASSFRGRAAEQYF.

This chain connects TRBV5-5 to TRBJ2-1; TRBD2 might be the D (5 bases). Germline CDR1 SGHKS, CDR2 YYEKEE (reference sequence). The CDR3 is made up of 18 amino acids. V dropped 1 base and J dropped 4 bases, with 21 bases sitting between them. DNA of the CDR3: TGTGCCAGCAGCTTGTTGGCAGCCTTGAGGGTACCATACAATGAGCAGTTCTTC. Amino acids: CASSLLAALRVPYNEQFF. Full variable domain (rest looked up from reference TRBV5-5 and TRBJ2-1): DAGVTQSPTHLIKTRGQQVTLRCSPISGHKSVSWYQQVLGQGPQFIFQYYEKEERGRGNFPDRFSARQFPNYSSELNVNALLLGDSALYLCASSLLAALRVPYNEQFFGPGTRLTVL.

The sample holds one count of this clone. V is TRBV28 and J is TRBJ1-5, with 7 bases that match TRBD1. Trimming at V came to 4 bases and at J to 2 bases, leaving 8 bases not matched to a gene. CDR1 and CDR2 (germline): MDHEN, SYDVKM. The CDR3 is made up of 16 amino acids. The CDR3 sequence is CASSSYRGVGNQPQHF. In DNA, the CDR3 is TGTGCCAGCAGTTCCTACAGGGGAGTTGGCAATCAGCCCCAGCATTTT. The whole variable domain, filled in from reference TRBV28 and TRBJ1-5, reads DVKVTQSSRYLVKRTGEKVFLECVQDMDHENMFWYRQDPGLGLRLIYFSYDVKMKEKGDIPEGYSVSREKKERFSLILESASTNQTSMYLCASSSYRGVGNQPQHFGDGTRLSIL.

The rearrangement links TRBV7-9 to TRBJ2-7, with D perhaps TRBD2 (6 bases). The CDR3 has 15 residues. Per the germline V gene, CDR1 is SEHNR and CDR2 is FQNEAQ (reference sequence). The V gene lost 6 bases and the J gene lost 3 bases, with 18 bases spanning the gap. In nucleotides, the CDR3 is TGTGCCAGCAGTCCAGGGCTAGCGCAAGGCTACGAGCAGTACTTC. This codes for CASSPGLAQGYEQYF.

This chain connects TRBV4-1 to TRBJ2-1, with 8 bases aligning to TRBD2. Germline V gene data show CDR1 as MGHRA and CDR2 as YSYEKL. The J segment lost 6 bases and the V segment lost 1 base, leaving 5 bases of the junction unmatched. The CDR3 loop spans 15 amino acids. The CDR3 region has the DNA TGCGCCAGCAGCCAAGGGCGGACTAGCAGCAATGAGCAGTTCTTC. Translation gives CASSQGRTSSNEQFF.

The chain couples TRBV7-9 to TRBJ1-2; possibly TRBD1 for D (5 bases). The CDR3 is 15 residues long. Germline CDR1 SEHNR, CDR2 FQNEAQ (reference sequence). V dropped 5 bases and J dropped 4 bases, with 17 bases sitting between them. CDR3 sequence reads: CASSTTALGGYGYTF. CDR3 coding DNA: TGTGCCAGCAGCACGACAGCCCTCGGCGGCTATGGCTACACCTTC. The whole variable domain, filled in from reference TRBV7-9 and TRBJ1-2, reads DTGVSQNPRHKITKRGQNVTFRCDPISEHNRLYWYRQTLGQGPEFLTYFQNEAQLEKSRLLSDRFSAERPKGSFSTLEIQRTEQGDSAMYLCASSTTALGGYGYTFGSGTRLTVV.

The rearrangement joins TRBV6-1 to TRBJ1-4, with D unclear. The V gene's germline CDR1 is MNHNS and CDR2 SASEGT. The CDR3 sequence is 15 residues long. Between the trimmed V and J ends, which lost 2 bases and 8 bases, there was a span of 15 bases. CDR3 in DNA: TGTGCCAGCAGTGAAAGGGATGGCGGGGAAGAAAAACTGTTTTTT. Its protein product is CASSERDGGEEKLFF.